This is a list of T cell receptor beta chains from one sample in a study of a mutant IDH1 vaccine in newly diagnosed glioma. The antigens for these receptors are not known. Only in-frame clones appear in the TCRdb table, and some are missing; sequencing was by immunoSEQ multiplex PCR. The sample carries tens of thousands of clones, 80% recorded once. The material was PBMCs, obtained from a glioma patient whose treatment included an IDH1 peptide vaccine. These receptors were collected from a man aged 35 to 55 with glioma. The CDR3 runs from the conserved cysteine through the conserved F or W. The D gene is left open where the match is weak. The size of a clone is reported for some rows only, either as once, few or many, or as a class for expanded clones.

D,size,V,J,DNA,CDR3
TRBD1,.,TRBV14,TRBJ2-7,TGTGCCAGCAGCCACCCAACGGGACAGGGGGCCCCCGAGCAGTACTTC,CASSHPTGQGAPEQYF
TRBD1,.,TRBV29-1,TRBJ1-2,TGCAGCGTTTACGGGACAGGACCCTATGGCTACACCTTC,CSVYGTGPYGYTF
.,.,TRBV2,TRBJ1-1,TGTGCCAGCAACCCGGGGTGGGGGCTTGAAACTGAAGCTTTCTTT,CASNPGWGLETEAFF
.,.,TRBV2,TRBJ1-2,TGTGCCAGCAGCCGCGATACCTTTAACTATGGCTACACCTTC,CASSRDTFNYGYTF
TRBD2,.,TRBV7-2,TRBJ2-5,TGTGCCAGCAACGGGGGGAGGGGAGGAGAGACCCAGTACTTC,CASNGGRGGETQYF
TRBD2,.,TRBV7-2,TRBJ2-7,TGTGCCAGCAGCTTACGGGGCGGGGGGAGCTCCTACGAGCAGTACTTC,CASSLRGGGSSYEQYF
.,.,TRBV2,TRBJ1-1,TGTGCCAGCACTCGGTTACAGGGTGGCACTGAAGCTTTCTTT,CASTRLQGGTEAFF
.,few,TRBV15,TRBJ1-5,TGTGCCACCAGCACCAGTAGAGGGGCGGGGGGGGATCAGCCCCAGCATTTT,CATSTSRGAGGDQPQHF
.,.,TRBV2,TRBJ2-5,TGTGCCAGCAGTGGGGGCGCTAAGGGGGGGGCCCAGTACTTC,CASSGGAKGGAQYF
TRBD1,.,TRBV2,TRBJ1-5,TGTGCCAGCAGGGCTAACAGGGGGAGCAATCAGCCCCAGCATTTT,CASRANRGSNQPQHF
.,once,TRBV5-1,TRBJ1-1,TGCGCCAGCAGCCTCATAAATGAGTCTTTCTTT,CASSLINESFF
.,.,TRBV11-3,TRBJ1-2,TGTGCCAGCAGCTATGAGAGGTCGAGTAACTATGGCTACACCTTC,CASSYERSSNYGYTF
.,.,TRBV7-9,TRBJ2-1,TGTGCCATCAGAACGGGTGGAGTTAGTGAGCAGTTCTTC,CAIRTGGVSEQFF
.,.,TRBV6-6,TRBJ2-7,TGTGCCAGCAGCAAACGGGAGAGCTCCTACGAGCAGTACTTC,CASSKRESSYEQYF
.,.,TRBV7-7,TRBJ2-2,TGTGCTAGCAGCTTTGGCGGCACCGGGGAGCTGTTTTTT,CASSFGGTGELFF
.,.,TRBV10-2,TRBJ1-5,TGCGCCAGCAGTGAGTCTGGGTTAAATCAGCCCCAGCATTTT,CASSESGLNQPQHF
.,.,TRBV6-5,TRBJ1-4,TGTGCCAGCAGAATCAAGGGGACTGGTTATGAAAAACTGTTTTTT,CASRIKGTGYEKLFF
TRBD1,.,TRBV29-1,TRBJ2-3,TGCAGCGGACAGGGGGCGGGCACAGATACGCAGTATTTT,CSGQGAGTDTQYF
.,.,TRBV2,TRBJ2-5,TGTGCCAGCAGTGAACGACAGCTCCAAGAGACCCAGTACTTC,CASSERQLQETQYF
.,.,TRBV5-1,TRBJ1-2,TGCGCCAGCAGCCCAACTTTAGGGGGGAACTATGGCTACACCTTC,CASSPTLGGNYGYTF
.,once,TRBV6-5,TRBJ2-5,TGTGCCAGCAGGCTCCAGGAGGGTAGTGCGGAGACCCAGTACTTC,CASRLQEGSAETQYF
.,.,TRBV2,TRBJ2-1,TGTGCCAGCGGGGTGGGTATTGAGCAGTTCTTC,CASGVGIEQFF
.,.,TRBV10-2,TRBJ1-2,TGCGCCAGCAGTGAGACAGCGAACTATGGCTACACCTTC,CASSETANYGYTF
TRBD1,.,TRBV5-1,TRBJ1-1,TGCGCCAGCAGCTCGGACAGGGGTTACACTGAAGCTTTCTTT,CASSSDRGYTEAFF
.,.,TRBV11-2,TRBJ1-1,TGTGCCAGCAGCTTATCCTGGGGTAGGACGAACACTGAAGCTTTCTTT,CASSLSWGRTNTEAFF
TRBD1,.,TRBV6-1,TRBJ1-1,TGTGCCAGCAGTGAGCAACGGGACAGAGAGGGAGCTTTCTTT,CASSEQRDREGAFF
.,.,TRBV19,TRBJ2-5,TGTGCCAGTCGTGACGAACAAGGCCAAGAGACCCAGTACTTC,CASRDEQGQETQYF
.,.,TRBV28,TRBJ2-6,TGTGCCAGCGCCACTGGGGCCAACGTCCTGACTTTC,CASATGANVLTF
.,.,TRBV2,TRBJ2-3,TGTGCCAGCAGCCCCGGGTTCGCTAGCACAGATACGCAGTATTTT,CASSPGFASTDTQYF
.,.,TRBV5-4,TRBJ2-1,TGTGCCAGCAGCTTTGATACCAATGAGCAGTTCTTC,CASSFDTNEQFF
TRBD2,.,TRBV6-5,TRBJ2-7,TGTGCCAGCAGTTACTTAGCTAGCGGGGCCTACGAGCAGTACTTC,CASSYLASGAYEQYF
TRBD1,.,TRBV6-5,TRBJ2-7,TGTGCCAGCAGTTACAGGGGGACAGGGCCTATCGAGCAGTACTTC,CASSYRGTGPIEQYF
.,.,TRBV5-1,TRBJ2-3,TGCGCCAGCTCTCGGCAGGGGATAACAGATACGCAGTATTTT,CASSRQGITDTQYF
TRBD2,.,TRBV7-9,TRBJ2-1,TGTGCCAGCAGCTCCCAAAGGTCCTTTGCGGGGGGGCGTTTGAATGAGCAGTTCTTC,CASSSQRSFAGGRLNEQFF
.,.,TRBV30,TRBJ2-7,TGTGCCTGTTACGGGTCCTACGAGCAGTACTTC,CACYGSYEQYF
.,.,TRBV30,TRBJ2-5,TGTGCCTGGACGATACTGGAGACCCAGTACTTC,CAWTILETQYF
.,.,TRBV5-1,TRBJ2-5,TGCGCCAGCAGCTTGGCCGGTTCGCTACAAGAGACCCAGTACTTC,CASSLAGSLQETQYF
TRBD2,.,TRBV30,TRBJ2-5,TGTGCCTGGAGTGTTTCTAGCGGGGGAAAGACCCAGTACTTC,CAWSVSSGGKTQYF
.,.,TRBV9,TRBJ2-1,TGTGCCAGCAGCGCCCGGCCGGGACAAAGTAATGAGCAGTTCTTC,CASSARPGQSNEQFF
.,.,TRBV19,TRBJ1-1,TGTGCCAGTAGTGCCGGCAGGAACACTGAAGCTTTCTTT,CASSAGRNTEAFF
.,.,TRBV2,TRBJ1-2,TGTGCCAGCAGGGGCGTCTATGGCTACACCTTC,CASRGVYGYTF
.,.,TRBV7-9,TRBJ1-1,TGTGCCAGCAGCTTACCTAACTTGGCCGCGCTCCGGAACACTGAAGCTTTCTTT,CASSLPNLAALRNTEAFF
TRBD1,.,TRBV5-4,TRBJ2-7,TGTGCCAGCAGCCCTACAGGGGAAGGGTACGAGCAGTACTTC,CASSPTGEGYEQYF